The clone carrying this TCR beta chain came up once. The antigen remains unidentified. The CDR3 is 15 amino acids. CDR1 is LNHDA, CDR2 SQIVND, per germline (reference sequence). Trimming removed 5 bases from V and 5 bases from J, with 18 bases in between. The table came from immunoSEQ multiplex PCR; TCRdb's copy has only in-frame clones and leaves some out. The table shows 15,000 to 20,000 clones, with approximately 87% occurring only once. The sample is drawn from a study of OX40 agonist ivuxolimab in advanced cancers. Overall study: Dose-escalation patients had hepatocellular carcinoma, melanoma, renal cell or head and neck cancer. General study results and limits: The authors did not determine the antigen specificity of the expanded peripheral T cells. Average numbers of expanded clones were greater in CD8+ T cells than in CD4+.

This sequence originates from an adult with an advanced solid tumor such as melanoma, head and neck, liver or kidney cancer. This specimen consisted of CD4+ or CD8+ T cells sorted from blood, obtained in a trial of the OX40 agonist ivuxolimab. This rearrangement joins TRBV19 to TRBJ1-1; TRBD1 is a possible D gene (5 bases). CDR3 DNA sequence: TGTGCCAGTAGTCCTCACAGCGGGCGGGGGACTGAAGCTTTCTTT. This gives the protein CASSPHSGRGTEAFF.